The 21 T cell receptor beta chains below come from one sample, sequenced in a study of CD8 T cells in Susac syndrome. When the RNA was reverse transcribed, random hexamers were used with an input of about 0.5 to 1 ug. TCRdb independently ran MiXCR on the immunoSEQ multiplex PCR reads; one entry per CDR3 protein. The repertoire holds about 430,000 distinct CDR3 sequences, with approximately 85% as singletons. The sample comprised CD8+ T cells from PBMCs. Every receptor here comes from a human donor with multiple sclerosis.

V and J are TRBV5-5 and TRBJ2-2, with D possibly being TRBD1 (6 bases). The CDR3 is made up of 16 amino acids. V lost 2 bases to trimming and J lost 4 bases, with 15 bases between them. Germline CDR1 reads SGHKS; CDR2 reads YYEKEE (reference sequence). CDR3 nucleotides: TGTGCCAGCAGCTTTAGTTTACAGGGATCCACCGGGGAGCTGTTTTTT. Protein sequence: CASSFSLQGSTGELFF.

The gene calls are TRBV6-6 and TRBJ2-1, with 7 nucleotides matching TRBD2. Germline V gene lookup returns CDR1 MNHNY and CDR2 SVGAGI (reference sequence). The CDR3 is 12 amino acids. The V gene end was trimmed by 5 bases and the J gene end by 9 bases; junction bases not matched to a gene: 4. The DNA of the CDR3 is TGTGCCAGCAGTCTTCCTAGCGGTGAGCAGTTCTTC. It translates to CASSLPSGEQFF.

The chain employs TRBV28 and TRBJ2-7; the match to TRBD1 covers 8 bases. This CDR3 is 17 amino acids long. Germline CDR1 reads MDHEN; CDR2 reads SYDVKM. The V gene end was trimmed by 6 bases and the J gene end by 1 base; junction bases not matched to a gene: 14. CDR3 loop: CASSPGTGDPKSYEQYF. The CDR3 region has the DNA TGTGCCAGCAGCCCAGGGACAGGTGACCCGAAGTCCTACGAGCAGTACTTC.

The gene calls are TRBV20-1 and TRBJ1-2; D not resolved. Germline V gene sequence: CDR1 DFQATT, CDR2 SNEGSKA (reference sequence). CDR3 length: 12 amino acids. The CDR3 coding sequence is TGCAGCATAACCGGGGTGGACGGGGGCTACACCTTC. Residues: CSITGVDGGYTF.

The chain couples TRBV9 to TRBJ2-5, with TRBD2 matching over 7 bases. The CDR3 spans 14 residues. The junction had 7 bases not matched to a gene; V was cut back by 3 bases and J by 5 bases. CDR1 and CDR2 from the germline V gene are SGDLS and YYNGEE. The CDR3 DNA reads TGTGCCAGCAGCGCACGGACTAGTGGTGAGACCCAGTACTTC. This gives the protein CASSARTSGETQYF.

The genes are TRBV30 and TRBJ1-2; no clear D. V gave up 4 bases and J gave up 9 bases, with 15 bases separating them. The CDR3 has 12 residues. Per germline, CDR1 GTSNPN and CDR2 SVGIG (reference sequence). CDR3 region: CAWTTQSIRYTF. In DNA form, the CDR3 reads TGTGCCTGGACCACACAGTCTATTCGCTACACCTTC.

The J gene is TRBJ2-1, the V gene TRBV5-1; no firm D call. The CDR3 consists of 11 residues. The V end lost 2 bases, the J end lost 8 bases, and 5 bases lay between the germline ends. Germline loops: CDR1 SGHRS, CDR2 YFSETQ. The CDR3: CASSFPDEQFF. CDR3 DNA sequence: TGCGCCAGCAGCTTCCCCGATGAGCAGTTCTTC.

The chain employs TRBV18 and TRBJ1-6, with D possibly TRBD1 on 5 matching bases. V was trimmed by 3 bases and J by 1 base, leaving 16 bases between them. The V gene's germline CDR1 is KGHSH and CDR2 LQKENI. The CDR3 extends over 18 amino acids. The CDR3 protein is CASSPGRAGISYNSPLHF. The CDR3 region has the DNA TGTGCCAGCTCACCGGGGCGGGCAGGAATATCCTATAATTCACCCCTCCACTTT.

The gene calls are TRBV15 and TRBJ2-7; D not certain. The germline gives CDR1 LNHNV, CDR2 YYDKDF (reference sequence). V was pared by 1 base and J by 6 bases, with 10 bases between. This CDR3 has 13 amino acids. CDR3 bases: TGTGCCACCAGCAGAGGGGCTCCCGCCGAGCAGTACTTC. Residues: CATSRGAPAEQYF.

The rearrangement joins TRBV12-3 or TRBV12-4 to TRBJ2-1; D unclear. The CDR3 runs 14 residues. The V end was cut by 5 bases, the J end by 4 bases, with 12 bases between. The CDR3 is CASSPGPDYNEQFF. DNA of the CDR3: TGTGCCAGCAGTCCCGGACCGGATTACAATGAGCAGTTCTTC.

The J gene is TRBJ2-3, the V gene TRBV6-5; 8 bases agree with TRBD1. V lost 3 bases and J lost 4; bases outside the gene matches: 15. CDR1 MNHEY and CDR2 SVGAGI come from the germline V gene. The CDR3 spans 18 residues. The CDR3 bases are TGTGCCAGCAGTTATCATTCTTTGTCAGGGGGCGGCTCAGATACGCAGTATTTT. Residues: CASSYHSLSGGGSDTQYF.

This chain joins TRBV5-4 and TRBJ1-4; D ambiguous. This CDR3 spans 16 amino acids. From germline, CDR1 is SGHNT and CDR2 YYREEE (reference sequence). With 0 bases removed from V and 2 bases from J, the gap between germline ends came to 11 bases. CDR3 nucleotide sequence: TGTGCCAGCAGCTTGGTTCCGGGATGGACTAATGAAAAACTGTTTTTT. This codes for CASSLVPGWTNEKLFF.

The chain carries TRBV6-1 and TRBJ1-5; D gene uncertain. CDR1 and CDR2 from the germline V gene are MNHNS and SASEGT. V was trimmed by 4 bases and J by 1 base, leaving 11 bases between them. The CDR3 extends over 15 amino acids. CDR3 sequence reads: CASSVEWGSNQPQHF. For the CDR3, the DNA is TGTGCCAGCAGTGTCGAGTGGGGAAGCAATCAGCCCCAGCATTTT.

The genes are TRBV6-1 and TRBJ2-3; possible D gene TRBD1, 6 bases. The CDR3 has 18 residues. Germline V gene lookup returns CDR1 MNHNS and CDR2 SASEGT. The ends were cut back, 7 bases at V and 4 bases at J, with 27 bases in the middle. The DNA for the CDR3 is TGTGCCAGCACCCAAGGTGGGCAGGGGCTGTCCGTGGCAGATACGCAGTATTTT. Residues: CASTQGGQGLSVADTQYF.

This chain's CDR3 is CSAVDIQETQYF. The DNA for the CDR3 is TGCAGCGCGGTGGACATCCAAGAGACCCAGTACTTC. The chain has TRBV29-1 and TRBJ2-5, with D possibly matching TRBD1 (5 bases). Between the trimmed V and J ends, which lost 7 bases and 1 base, there was a span of 10 bases. Per germline, CDR1 SQVTM and CDR2 ANQGSEA. The CDR3 contains 12 residues.

The rearrangement uses TRBV19 and TRBJ1-6, with TRBD1 as a possible D gene (5 bases). Trimming took off 2 bases at V and 0 bases at J, with 14 bases between the two ends. Per germline, CDR1 LNHDA and CDR2 SQIVND (reference sequence). There are 18 residues in the CDR3. The CDR3: CASSITGALGSYNSPLHF. As DNA, the CDR3 is TGTGCCAGTAGTATAACTGGGGCCCTGGGCTCCTATAATTCACCCCTCCACTTT.

V usage is TRBV29-1 and J usage is TRBJ2-7, with a tentative D call TRBD2 (6 bases). The CDR3 contains 13 residues. Deletions cut 1 base from V and 2 bases from J, with 9 bases between. CDR1 and CDR2 from the germline V gene are SQVTM and ANQGSEA. CDR3 region: CSVEGGGAYEQYF. The CDR3 DNA reads as TGCAGCGTTGAAGGCGGCGGGGCCTACGAGCAGTACTTC.

This clonotype was found a few times. The chain joins TRBV4-2 to TRBJ2-1, with D unresolved. Between the trimmed V and J ends, which lost 0 bases and 8 bases, there was a span of 5 bases. The CDR3 loop spans 12 amino acids. Germline V gene sequence: CDR1 LGHNA, CDR2 YNFKEQ. CDR3 protein: CASSQDGDEQFF. The CDR3 DNA is TGTGCCAGCAGCCAAGATGGAGATGAGCAGTTCTTC.

This clonotype was seen once. The chain employs TRBV6-5 and TRBJ2-7; either TRBD1 or TRBD2 may supply D (5 bases each). This CDR3 spans 14 amino acids. V gave up 5 bases and J gave up 0 bases, with 11 bases separating them. From germline, CDR1 is MNHEY and CDR2 SVGAGI. CDR3 coding DNA: TGTGCCAGCAGTCACGGGGACCCCTCCTACGAGCAGTACTTC. It yields the protein CASSHGDPSYEQYF.

V is TRBV28 and J is TRBJ1-1; D unresolved. The CDR3 spans 11 residues. Trimming pared 7 bases from V and 5 bases from J, leaving 8 bases between. From germline, CDR1 is MDHEN and CDR2 SYDVKM. The CDR3 region is CASKNFTEAFF. CDR3 nucleotides: TGTGCCAGCAAAAACTTTACTGAAGCTTTCTTT.

The gene calls are TRBV12-5 and TRBJ2-2, with D hard to call. The CDR3 consists of 12 residues. V was shortened by 0 bases and J by 7 bases, with 3 bases between the two germline ends. Germline loops: CDR1 LGHNT, CDR2 FRNRAP. CDR3 DNA sequence: TGTGCTAGTGGTTTGGTAGGCGGGGAGCTGTTTTTT. Translating it yields CASGLVGGELFF.